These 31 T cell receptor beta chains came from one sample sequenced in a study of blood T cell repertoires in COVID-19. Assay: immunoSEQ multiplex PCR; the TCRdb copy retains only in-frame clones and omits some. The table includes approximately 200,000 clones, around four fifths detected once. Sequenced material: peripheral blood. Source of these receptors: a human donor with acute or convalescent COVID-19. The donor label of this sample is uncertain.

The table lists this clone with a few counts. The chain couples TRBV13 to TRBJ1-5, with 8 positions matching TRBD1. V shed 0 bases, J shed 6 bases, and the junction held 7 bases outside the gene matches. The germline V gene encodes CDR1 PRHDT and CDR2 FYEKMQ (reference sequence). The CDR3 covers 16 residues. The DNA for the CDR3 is TGTGCCAGCAGCTTAGGTGGACAGGGAAGAGGTCAGCCCCAGCATTTT. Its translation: CASSLGGQGRGQPQHF.

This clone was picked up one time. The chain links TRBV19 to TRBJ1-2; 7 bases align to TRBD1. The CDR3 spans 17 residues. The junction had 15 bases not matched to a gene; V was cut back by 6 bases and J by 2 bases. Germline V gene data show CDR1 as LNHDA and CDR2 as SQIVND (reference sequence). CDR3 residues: CASSPGTEPTFNYGYTF. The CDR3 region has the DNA TGTGCCAGTAGCCCTGGGACAGAACCTACTTTCAACTATGGCTACACCTTC. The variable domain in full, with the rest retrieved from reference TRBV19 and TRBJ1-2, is DGGITQSPKYLFRKEGQNVTLSCEQNLNHDAMYWYRQDPGQGLRLIYYSQIVNDFQKGDIAEGYSVSREKKESFPLTVTSAQKNPTAFYLCASSPGTEPTFNYGYTFGSGTRLTVV.

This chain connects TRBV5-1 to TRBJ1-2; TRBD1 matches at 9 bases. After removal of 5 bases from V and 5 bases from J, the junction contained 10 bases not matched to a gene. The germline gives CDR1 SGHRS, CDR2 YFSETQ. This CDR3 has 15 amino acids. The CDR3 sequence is CASRSRDRETYGYTF. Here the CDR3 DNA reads TGCGCCAGCAGGAGCCGGGACAGGGAGACATATGGCTACACCTTC. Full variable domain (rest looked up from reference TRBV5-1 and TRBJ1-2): KAGVTQTPRYLIKTRGQQVTLSCSPISGHRSVSWYQQTPGQGLQFLFEYFSETQRNKGNFPGRFSGRQFSNSRSEMNVSTLELGDSALYLCASRSRDRETYGYTFGSGTRLTVV.

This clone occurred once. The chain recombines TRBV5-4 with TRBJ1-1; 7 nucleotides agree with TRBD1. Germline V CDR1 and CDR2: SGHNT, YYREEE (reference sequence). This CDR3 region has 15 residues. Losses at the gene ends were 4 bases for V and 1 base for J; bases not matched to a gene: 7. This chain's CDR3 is CASSLPGGENTEAFF. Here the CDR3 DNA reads TGTGCCAGCAGCCTGCCAGGGGGTGAGAACACTGAAGCTTTCTTT.

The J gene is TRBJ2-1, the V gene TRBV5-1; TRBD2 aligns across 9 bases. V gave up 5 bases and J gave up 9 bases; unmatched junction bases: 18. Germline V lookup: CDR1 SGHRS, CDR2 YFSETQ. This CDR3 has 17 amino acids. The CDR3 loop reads CASRHRPGLAGHGEQFF. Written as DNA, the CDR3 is TGCGCCAGCAGACATCGACCGGGACTAGCTGGGCACGGTGAGCAGTTCTTC.

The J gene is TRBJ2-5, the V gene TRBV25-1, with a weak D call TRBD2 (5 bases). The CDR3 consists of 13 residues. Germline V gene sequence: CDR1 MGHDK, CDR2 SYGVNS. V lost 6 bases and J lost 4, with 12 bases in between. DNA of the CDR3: TGTGCCAGCAGCCTCCGGGATGGAGAGACCCAGTACTTC. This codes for CASSLRDGETQYF.

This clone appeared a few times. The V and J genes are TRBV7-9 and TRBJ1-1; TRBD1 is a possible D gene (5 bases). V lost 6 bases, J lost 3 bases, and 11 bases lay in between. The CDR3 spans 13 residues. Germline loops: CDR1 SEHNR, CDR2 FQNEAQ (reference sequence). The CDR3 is CASRTREDTEAFF. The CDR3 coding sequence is TGTGCCAGCAGGACCAGGGAGGACACTGAAGCTTTCTTT.

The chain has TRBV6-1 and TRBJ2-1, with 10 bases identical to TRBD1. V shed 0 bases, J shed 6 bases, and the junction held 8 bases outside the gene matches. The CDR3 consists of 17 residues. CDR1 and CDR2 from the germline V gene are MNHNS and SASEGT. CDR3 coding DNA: TGTGCCAGCAGTGAAGCGCACGGGACAGGGGCGCTCAATGAGCAGTTCTTC. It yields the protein CASSEAHGTGALNEQFF.

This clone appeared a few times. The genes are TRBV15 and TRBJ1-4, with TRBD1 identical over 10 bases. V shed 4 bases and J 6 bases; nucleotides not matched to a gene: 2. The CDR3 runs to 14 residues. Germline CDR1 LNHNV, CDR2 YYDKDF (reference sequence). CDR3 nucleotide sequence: TGTGCCACCAGCAAGGACAGGGGGTATGAAAAACTGTTTTTT. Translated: CATSKDRGYEKLFF. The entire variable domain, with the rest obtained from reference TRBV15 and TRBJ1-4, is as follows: DAMVIQNPRYQVTQFGKPVTLSCSQTLNHNVMYWYQQKSSQAPKLLFHYYDKDFNNEADTPDNFQSRRPNTSFCFLDIRSPGLGDTAMYLCATSKDRGYEKLFFGSGTQLSVL.

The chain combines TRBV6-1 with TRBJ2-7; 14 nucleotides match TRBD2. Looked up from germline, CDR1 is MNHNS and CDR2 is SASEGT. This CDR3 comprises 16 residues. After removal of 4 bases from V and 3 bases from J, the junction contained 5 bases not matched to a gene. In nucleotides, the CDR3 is TGTGCCAGCAGTGCCGGGACTAGCGGGAGCTTCTACGAGCAGTACTTC. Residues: CASSAGTSGSFYEQYF.

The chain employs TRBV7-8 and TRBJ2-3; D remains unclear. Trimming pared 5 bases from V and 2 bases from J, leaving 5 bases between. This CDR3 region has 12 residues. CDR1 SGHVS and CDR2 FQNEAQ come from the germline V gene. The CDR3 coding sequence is TGTGCCAGCAGCCCCTTCACAGATACGCAGTATTTT. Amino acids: CASSPFTDTQYF.

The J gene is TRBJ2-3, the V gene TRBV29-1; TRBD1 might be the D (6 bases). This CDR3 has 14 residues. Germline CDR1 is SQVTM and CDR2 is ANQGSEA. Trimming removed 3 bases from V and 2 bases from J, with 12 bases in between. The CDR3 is CSVELDRNTDTQYF. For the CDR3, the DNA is TGCAGCGTTGAGCTCGACAGGAACACAGATACGCAGTATTTT.

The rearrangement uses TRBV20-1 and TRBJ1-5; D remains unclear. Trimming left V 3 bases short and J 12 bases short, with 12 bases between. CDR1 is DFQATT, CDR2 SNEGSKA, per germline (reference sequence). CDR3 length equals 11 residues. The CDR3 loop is CSARGDALQHF. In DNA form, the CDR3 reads TGCAGTGCTAGGGGAGATGCGCTCCAGCATTTT.

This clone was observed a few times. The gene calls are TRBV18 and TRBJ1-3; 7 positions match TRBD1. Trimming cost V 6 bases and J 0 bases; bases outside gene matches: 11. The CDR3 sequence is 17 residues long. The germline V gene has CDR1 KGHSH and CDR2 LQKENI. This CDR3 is CASSPSPPGGSGNTIYF. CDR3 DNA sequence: TGTGCCAGCTCCCCCTCCCCCCCAGGGGGCTCTGGAAACACCATATATTTT. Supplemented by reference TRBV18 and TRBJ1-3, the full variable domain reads NAGVMQNPRHLVRRRGQEARLRCSPMKGHSHVYWYRQLPEEGLKFMVYLQKENIIDESGMPKERFSAEFPKEGPSILRIQQVVRGDSAAYFCASSPSPPGGSGNTIYFGEGSWLTVV.

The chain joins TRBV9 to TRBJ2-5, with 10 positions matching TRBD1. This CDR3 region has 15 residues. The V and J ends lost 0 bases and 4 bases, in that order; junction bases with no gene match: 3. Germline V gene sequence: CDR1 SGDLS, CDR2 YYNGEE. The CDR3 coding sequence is TGTGCCAGCAGCGTAGGACAGGGGGCGCGAGAGACCCAGTACTTC. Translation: CASSVGQGARETQYF.

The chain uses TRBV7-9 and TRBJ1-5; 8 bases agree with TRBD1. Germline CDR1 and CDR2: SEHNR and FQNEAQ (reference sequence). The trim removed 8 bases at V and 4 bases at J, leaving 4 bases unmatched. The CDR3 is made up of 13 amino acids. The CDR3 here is CASAQGANQPQHF. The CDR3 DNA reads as TGTGCCAGCGCGCAGGGGGCGAATCAGCCCCAGCATTTT.

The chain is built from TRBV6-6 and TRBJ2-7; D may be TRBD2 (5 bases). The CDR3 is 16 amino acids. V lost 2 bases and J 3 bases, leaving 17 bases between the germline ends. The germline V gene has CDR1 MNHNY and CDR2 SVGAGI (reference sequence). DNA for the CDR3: TGTGCCAGCAGTTACGCGGGCCAAGCGTTGGTCTACGAGCAGTACTTC. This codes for CASSYAGQALVYEQYF.

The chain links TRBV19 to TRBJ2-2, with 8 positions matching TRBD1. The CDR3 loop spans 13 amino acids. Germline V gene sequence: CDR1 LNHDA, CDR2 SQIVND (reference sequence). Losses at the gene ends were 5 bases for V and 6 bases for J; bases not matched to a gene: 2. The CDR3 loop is CASSVQGAGELFF. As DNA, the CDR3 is TGTGCCAGTAGTGTACAGGGGGCCGGGGAGCTGTTTTTT. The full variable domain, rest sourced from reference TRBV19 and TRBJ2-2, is DGGITQSPKYLFRKEGQNVTLSCEQNLNHDAMYWYRQDPGQGLRLIYYSQIVNDFQKGDIAEGYSVSREKKESFPLTVTSAQKNPTAFYLCASSVQGAGELFFGEGSRLTVL.

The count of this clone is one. CDR3 coding DNA: TGTGCCAGCAATAACAGGTTTGGCGAGCAGTACTTC. Protein: CASNNRFGEQYF. V usage is TRBV27 and J usage is TRBJ2-7, with a weak D call TRBD1 (5 bases). CDR3 length: 12 residues. The V end was cut by 7 bases, the J end by 6 bases, with 13 bases between. Germline V gene data show CDR1 as MNHEY and CDR2 as SMNVEV (reference sequence).

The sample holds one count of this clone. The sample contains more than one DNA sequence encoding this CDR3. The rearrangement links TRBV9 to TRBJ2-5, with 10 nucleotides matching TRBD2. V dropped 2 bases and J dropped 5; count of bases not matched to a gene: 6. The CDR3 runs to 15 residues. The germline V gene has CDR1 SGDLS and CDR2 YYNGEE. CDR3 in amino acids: CASSVGLAGVETQYF. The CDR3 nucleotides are TGTGCCAGCAGCGTTGGTCTAGCGGGAGTGGAGACCCAGTACTTC.

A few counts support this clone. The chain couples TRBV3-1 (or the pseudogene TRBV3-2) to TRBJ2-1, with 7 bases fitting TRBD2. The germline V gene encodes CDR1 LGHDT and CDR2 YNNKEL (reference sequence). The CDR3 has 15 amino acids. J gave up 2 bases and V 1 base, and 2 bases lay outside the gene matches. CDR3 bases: TGTGCCAGCAGCCAAGCACTAGCGCCCTACAATGAGCAGTTCTTC. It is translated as CASSQALAPYNEQFF.

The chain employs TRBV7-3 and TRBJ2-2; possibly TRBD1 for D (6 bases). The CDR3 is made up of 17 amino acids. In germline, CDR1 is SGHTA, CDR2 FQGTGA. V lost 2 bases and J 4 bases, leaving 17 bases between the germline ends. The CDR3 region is CASSLGTGLGGTGELFF. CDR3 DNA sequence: TGTGCCAGCAGCTTAGGAACAGGCCTAGGGGGCACCGGGGAGCTGTTTTTT.

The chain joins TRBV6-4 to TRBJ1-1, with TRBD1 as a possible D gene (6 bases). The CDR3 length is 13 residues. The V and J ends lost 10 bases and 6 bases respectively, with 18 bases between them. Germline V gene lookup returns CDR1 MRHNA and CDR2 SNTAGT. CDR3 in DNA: TGTGCCACCCGGACAGTCCCTCCGGCTGAAGCTTTCTTT. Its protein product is CATRTVPPAEAFF.

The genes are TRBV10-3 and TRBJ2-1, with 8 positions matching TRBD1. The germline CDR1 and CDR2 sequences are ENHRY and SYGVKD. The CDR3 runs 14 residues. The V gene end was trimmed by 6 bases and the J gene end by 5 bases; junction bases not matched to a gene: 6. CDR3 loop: CAISNPDRDNEQFF. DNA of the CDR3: TGTGCCATCAGCAACCCGGACAGGGACAATGAGCAGTTCTTC.

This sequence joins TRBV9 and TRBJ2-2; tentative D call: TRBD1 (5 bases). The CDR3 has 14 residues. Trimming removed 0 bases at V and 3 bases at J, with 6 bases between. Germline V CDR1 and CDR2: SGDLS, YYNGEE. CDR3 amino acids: CASSVVGDTGELFF. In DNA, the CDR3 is TGTGCCAGCAGCGTAGTAGGGGACACCGGGGAGCTGTTTTTT.

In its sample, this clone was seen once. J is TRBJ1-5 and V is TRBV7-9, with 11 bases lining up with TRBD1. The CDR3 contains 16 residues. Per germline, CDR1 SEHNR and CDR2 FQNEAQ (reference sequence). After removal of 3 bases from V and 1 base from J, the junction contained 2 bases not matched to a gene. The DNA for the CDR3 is TGTGCCAGCAGCTTCGGGACAGGGGGAAGCAATCAGCCCCAGCATTTT. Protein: CASSFGTGGSNQPQHF.

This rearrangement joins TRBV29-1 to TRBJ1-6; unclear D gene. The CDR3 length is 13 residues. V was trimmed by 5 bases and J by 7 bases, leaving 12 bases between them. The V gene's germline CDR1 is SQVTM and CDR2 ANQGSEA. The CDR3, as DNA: TGCAGCGTTAGGGAGGGTTACAATTCACCCCTCCACTTT. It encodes CSVREGYNSPLHF.

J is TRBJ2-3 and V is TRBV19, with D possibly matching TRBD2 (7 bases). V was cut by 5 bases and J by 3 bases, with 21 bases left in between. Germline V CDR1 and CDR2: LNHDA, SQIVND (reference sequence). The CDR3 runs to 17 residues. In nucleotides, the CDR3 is TGTGCCAGTAGTCCCGGGGGGCTACGTAAGGATACAGATACGCAGTATTTT. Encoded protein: CASSPGGLRKDTDTQYF. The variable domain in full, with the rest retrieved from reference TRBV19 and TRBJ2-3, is DGGITQSPKYLFRKEGQNVTLSCEQNLNHDAMYWYRQDPGQGLRLIYYSQIVNDFQKGDIAEGYSVSREKKESFPLTVTSAQKNPTAFYLCASSPGGLRKDTDTQYFGPGTRLTVL.

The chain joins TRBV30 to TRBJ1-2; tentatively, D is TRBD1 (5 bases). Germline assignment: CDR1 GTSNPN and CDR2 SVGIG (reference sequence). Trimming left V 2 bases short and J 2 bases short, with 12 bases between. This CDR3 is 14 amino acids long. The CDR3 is CAWSRGGSNYGYTF. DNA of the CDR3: TGTGCCTGGAGTAGGGGAGGTAGCAACTATGGCTACACCTTC.

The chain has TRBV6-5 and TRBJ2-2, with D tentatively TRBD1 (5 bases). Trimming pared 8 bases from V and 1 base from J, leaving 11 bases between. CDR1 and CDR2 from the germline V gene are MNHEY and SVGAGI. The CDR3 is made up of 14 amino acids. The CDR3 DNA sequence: TGTGCCAGCGGCAGGGTACGGAACACCGGGGAGCTGTTTTTT. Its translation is CASGRVRNTGELFF.

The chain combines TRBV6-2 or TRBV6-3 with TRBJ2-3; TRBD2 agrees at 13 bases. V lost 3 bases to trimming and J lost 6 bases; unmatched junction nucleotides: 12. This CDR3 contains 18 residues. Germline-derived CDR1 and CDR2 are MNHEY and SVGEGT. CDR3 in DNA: TGTGCCAGCAGTTATAGCCCGGGACTAGCGGGACGAGCGGATACGCAGTATTTT. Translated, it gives CASSYSPGLAGRADTQYF.